These T cell receptor beta chains were read from a single sample in a study of cytomegalovirus exposure and HLA in healthy donors. Measured with immunoSEQ multiplex PCR; TCRdb has only the in-frame clones, and not every one. The sample has tens of thousands of clones, more than 85% seen once; the top ten hold roughly 0.65%. The source material was PBMCs. The receptors stem from a man aged 18 to 29 in good health and CMV-seronegative. The CDR3 runs from the conserved cysteine through the conserved F or W. The order of the fields is V gene, J gene, D gene, clone size, CDR3 DNA, CDR3 protein. A D gene is named only where the DNA matches it firmly. The size of a clone is reported for some rows only, either as once, few or many, or as a class for expanded clones.

v_call: TRBV7-9; j_call: TRBJ2-1; d_call: NA; clone_size: once; cdr3_nt: TGTGCCAGCAGCCTCAGCCAGGGCATGATGAATGAGCAGTTCTTC; cdr3_aa: CASSLSQGMMNEQFF
v_call: TRBV11-3; j_call: TRBJ2-5; d_call: NA; clone_size: NA; cdr3_nt: TGTGCCAGCAGCCCCGTGGGAGCGTACCAAGAGACCCAGTACTTC; cdr3_aa: CASSPVGAYQETQYF
v_call: TRBV10-3; j_call: TRBJ2-1; d_call: NA; clone_size: NA; cdr3_nt: TGTGCCATCACCCAGGGCAGGGAGCAGTTCTTC; cdr3_aa: CAITQGREQFF
v_call: TRBV9; j_call: TRBJ2-7; d_call: TRBD2; clone_size: NA; cdr3_nt: TGTGCCAGCAGCGTAGCCCCGACCTCCATCCCGGGACTAGCGGGCGTCTCCTACGAGCAGTACTTC; cdr3_aa: CASSVAPTSIPGLAGVSYEQYF
v_call: TRBV5-1; j_call: TRBJ1-4; d_call: TRBD1; clone_size: NA; cdr3_nt: TGCGCCAGCAGCGGGCAGGGGGTAGGAACTAATGAAAAACTGTTTTTT; cdr3_aa: CASSGQGVGTNEKLFF
v_call: TRBV5-1; j_call: TRBJ1-4; d_call: TRBD1; clone_size: few; cdr3_nt: TGCGCCAGCAGCTTGGCCTTGGACAGGGGTGAAAAACTGTTTTTT; cdr3_aa: CASSLALDRGEKLFF
v_call: TRBV2; j_call: TRBJ1-5; d_call: NA; clone_size: few; cdr3_nt: TGTGCCAGCAGCGCCTTTGAGAATCAGCCCCAGCATTTT; cdr3_aa: CASSAFENQPQHF
v_call: TRBV5-8; j_call: TRBJ2-5; d_call: TRBD2; clone_size: NA; cdr3_nt: TGTGCCAGCAGCTCCGGACTAGCGGGGGGAGAGACCCAGTACTTC; cdr3_aa: CASSSGLAGGETQYF
v_call: TRBV5-8; j_call: TRBJ1-1; d_call: NA; clone_size: NA; cdr3_nt: TGTGCCAGCAGCCAGGATAGACGGCACACTGAAGCTTTCTTT; cdr3_aa: CASSQDRRHTEAFF
v_call: TRBV27; j_call: TRBJ1-1; d_call: NA; clone_size: NA; cdr3_nt: TGTGCCAGCAGTTCCCGGACAGTTTCAACGAACACTGAAGCTTTCTTT; cdr3_aa: CASSSRTVSTNTEAFF
v_call: TRBV6-5; j_call: TRBJ1-5; d_call: TRBD1; clone_size: NA; cdr3_nt: TGTGCCAGCAGTGGGGGACAGGGCGACAATCAGCCCCAGCATTTT; cdr3_aa: CASSGGQGDNQPQHF
v_call: TRBV7-8; j_call: TRBJ2-7; d_call: NA; clone_size: NA; cdr3_nt: TGTGCCAGCAGCTTAGCCAGTTCCAGCTCCTACGAGCAGTACTTC; cdr3_aa: CASSLASSSSYEQYF
v_call: TRBV7-9; j_call: TRBJ1-6; d_call: NA; clone_size: NA; cdr3_nt: TGTGCCAGCAGCTTAGGAGGAGGGGATAATTCACCCCTCCACTTT; cdr3_aa: CASSLGGGDNSPLHF
v_call: TRBV4-1; j_call: TRBJ2-2; d_call: TRBD1; clone_size: NA; cdr3_nt: TGCGCCAGCAGCCAGAAGGGACCGGGACAGGGTCCTGCCGGGGAGCTGTTTTTT; cdr3_aa: CASSQKGPGQGPAGELFF
v_call: TRBV5-1; j_call: TRBJ1-1; d_call: NA; clone_size: once; cdr3_nt: TGCGCCAGCAGCTTGGAGGTCGGGGGGAACACTGAAGCTTTCTTT; cdr3_aa: CASSLEVGGNTEAFF
v_call: TRBV27; j_call: TRBJ2-1; d_call: NA; clone_size: NA; cdr3_nt: TGTGCCAGCAGCCAAGGGGCGTTGGTGAATGAGCAGTTCTTC; cdr3_aa: CASSQGALVNEQFF
v_call: TRBV15; j_call: TRBJ2-1; d_call: NA; clone_size: NA; cdr3_nt: TGTGCCACCAGTAACTGGGGACGGGAGACGAACAATGAGCAGTTCTTC; cdr3_aa: CATSNWGRETNNEQFF
v_call: TRBV19; j_call: TRBJ2-7; d_call: TRBD1; clone_size: NA; cdr3_nt: TGTGCCAGTAGTCACCACAGGGGGCTGAGGGCGCAGTACTTC; cdr3_aa: CASSHHRGLRAQYF
v_call: TRBV6-1; j_call: TRBJ2-2; d_call: TRBD1; clone_size: NA; cdr3_nt: TGTGCCAGCAGTGTCCGGGACAGGGGTGTAACCGGGGAGCTGTTTTTT; cdr3_aa: CASSVRDRGVTGELFF
v_call: TRBV11-1; j_call: TRBJ2-1; d_call: NA; clone_size: NA; cdr3_nt: TGTGCCAGCAGCTTAGCGGAGTACAATGAGCAGTTCTTC; cdr3_aa: CASSLAEYNEQFF
v_call: TRBV2; j_call: TRBJ1-3; d_call: TRBD1; clone_size: NA; cdr3_nt: TGTGCCAGCATAAATGCCAGGGGGGTAATCTTGGCTGGAAACACCATATATTTT; cdr3_aa: CASINARGVILAGNTIYF
v_call: TRBV9; j_call: TRBJ2-1; d_call: NA; clone_size: NA; cdr3_nt: TGTGCCAGCAGCGCACGTACAGGGTCTAGGAATGAGCAGTTCTTC; cdr3_aa: CASSARTGSRNEQFF
v_call: TRBV18; j_call: TRBJ2-1; d_call: NA; clone_size: NA; cdr3_nt: TGTGCCAGCTCACCTGCCAATTTGGCCAATGAGCAGTTCTTC; cdr3_aa: CASSPANLANEQFF
v_call: TRBV4-1; j_call: TRBJ1-5; d_call: NA; clone_size: NA; cdr3_nt: TGCGCCAGCAGCCACGCTTGGGGAGGTCAGCCCCAGCATTTT; cdr3_aa: CASSHAWGGQPQHF
v_call: TRBV29-1; j_call: TRBJ2-5; d_call: NA; clone_size: NA; cdr3_nt: TGCAGCGTTGAAGATCGGGCACTAGCTTGGACCCAGTACTTC; cdr3_aa: CSVEDRALAWTQYF
v_call: TRBV2; j_call: TRBJ2-3; d_call: TRBD2; clone_size: NA; cdr3_nt: TGTGCCAGCAGTGAACAGGCCCTAGCGGGAGGGTGGGATACGCAGTATTTT; cdr3_aa: CASSEQALAGGWDTQYF
v_call: TRBV4-2; j_call: TRBJ2-1; d_call: TRBD2; clone_size: NA; cdr3_nt: TGTGCCAGCAGCCAAGAATGGAGCGGGGGGGCCTACAATGAGCAGTTCTTC; cdr3_aa: CASSQEWSGGAYNEQFF
v_call: TRBV11-2; j_call: TRBJ2-2; d_call: NA; clone_size: NA; cdr3_nt: TGTGCCAGCAGCTTATCACCGGGACACGCTACCGGGGAGCTGTTTTTT; cdr3_aa: CASSLSPGHATGELFF
v_call: TRBV10-3; j_call: TRBJ2-7; d_call: NA; clone_size: NA; cdr3_nt: TGTGCCACCGCGGGACAGACCTACGAGCAGTACTTC; cdr3_aa: CATAGQTYEQYF
v_call: TRBV30; j_call: TRBJ1-2; d_call: NA; clone_size: NA; cdr3_nt: TGTGCCTGGATTTCGGCGGCACATGGCTACACCTTC; cdr3_aa: CAWISAAHGYTF
v_call: TRBV27; j_call: TRBJ2-6; d_call: NA; clone_size: NA; cdr3_nt: TGTGCCAGCGGAAGGGACTTAAGTAACTCTGGGGCCAACGTCCTGACTTTC; cdr3_aa: CASGRDLSNSGANVLTF
v_call: TRBV5-5; j_call: TRBJ2-1; d_call: NA; clone_size: NA; cdr3_nt: TGTGCCAGCAGCTTGGTAGCGACAAATGAGCAGTTCTTC; cdr3_aa: CASSLVATNEQFF
v_call: TRBV28; j_call: TRBJ2-5; d_call: TRBD2; clone_size: once; cdr3_nt: TGTGCCAGCAGTCTCCCAGGGAGGGTCCAAGAGACCCAGTACTTC; cdr3_aa: CASSLPGRVQETQYF
v_call: TRBV7-9; j_call: TRBJ1-1; d_call: NA; clone_size: NA; cdr3_nt: TGTGCCAGCAGCTCCGGTGAGTCTCTCTGGACTGAAGCTTTCTTT; cdr3_aa: CASSSGESLWTEAFF
v_call: TRBV2; j_call: TRBJ1-2; d_call: NA; clone_size: NA; cdr3_nt: TGTGCCAGCAGTGAGCTGCAGGGCTATGGCTACACCTTC; cdr3_aa: CASSELQGYGYTF
v_call: TRBV2; j_call: TRBJ2-1; d_call: TRBD2; clone_size: NA; cdr3_nt: TGTGCCAGGGAGGTCCTAGCGGGAGGTGCTCACTATGAGCAGTTCTTC; cdr3_aa: CAREVLAGGAHYEQFF
v_call: TRBV6-1; j_call: TRBJ1-2; d_call: NA; clone_size: NA; cdr3_nt: TGTGCCAGCAGTGAAGTATTAGAAGGGGGTCTCTATGGCTACACCTTC; cdr3_aa: CASSEVLEGGLYGYTF
v_call: TRBV4-2; j_call: TRBJ1-1; d_call: NA; clone_size: many; cdr3_nt: TGTGCCAGCATGCAGGGCAGCCTCGGGGAAGCTTTCTTT; cdr3_aa: CASMQGSLGEAFF
v_call: TRBV19; j_call: TRBJ1-5; d_call: NA; clone_size: NA; cdr3_nt: TGTGCCAGTAGTAATGCAGGGAAGAGAAGCAATCAGCCCCAGCATTTT; cdr3_aa: CASSNAGKRSNQPQHF
v_call: TRBV9; j_call: TRBJ2-2; d_call: NA; clone_size: NA; cdr3_nt: TGTGCCAGCAGCCTTCGAAGCGGTGGGAACACCGGGGAGCTGTTTTTT; cdr3_aa: CASSLRSGGNTGELFF